Listed below are T cell receptor beta chains from one sample, sequenced in a study of control samples from healthy donors and cancer patients. TCRdb keeps only in-frame clones here, not all; method: immunoSEQ multiplex PCR. Of approximately 160,000 clones listed, about 93% are singletons. Material: blood. These receptors originate from a woman in her sixties or seventies in good health. The CDR3 runs from the conserved cysteine through the conserved F or W. A D gene is named only where the DNA matches it firmly. A row's size may be missing; if present it is once, few, many or a size class.

D gene: NA
V gene: TRBV19
clone size: once
J gene: TRBJ1-2
CDR3 DNA: TGTGCCACCAGGGACGAAGGCTCCTCCAACTATGGCTACACCTTC
CDR3 protein: CATRDEGSSNYGYTF

D gene: NA
V gene: TRBV7-3
clone size: NA
J gene: TRBJ1-6
CDR3 DNA: TGTGCCAGCAGCTTCGTTGGTTCACCCCTCCACTTT
CDR3 protein: CASSFVGSPLHF

D gene: TRBD1
V gene: TRBV5-1
clone size: NA
J gene: TRBJ1-6
CDR3 DNA: TGCGCCAGCAGCAGTCATACCGGGACAGGAGTTAATTCACCCCTCCACTTT
CDR3 protein: CASSSHTGTGVNSPLHF

D gene: NA
V gene: TRBV20-1
clone size: NA
J gene: TRBJ1-5
CDR3 DNA: TGCAGTGCTAGTTCGACACCCGTAGGCAATCAGCCCCAGCATTTT
CDR3 protein: CSASSTPVGNQPQHF

D gene: TRBD1
V gene: TRBV18
clone size: once
J gene: TRBJ1-2
CDR3 DNA: TGTGCCAGCTCACCCGAACAGGGGGCTCACTATGGCTACACCTTC
CDR3 protein: CASSPEQGAHYGYTF

D gene: TRBD2
V gene: TRBV7-3
clone size: once
J gene: TRBJ2-1
CDR3 DNA: TGTGCCAGCAGCCCAGCTAGCGGGGGGGCCGATGAGCAGTTCTTC
CDR3 protein: CASSPASGGADEQFF

D gene: NA
V gene: TRBV5-1
clone size: NA
J gene: TRBJ1-1
CDR3 DNA: TGCGCCAGCAGGAGGGAAACGAACACTGAAGCTTTCTTT
CDR3 protein: CASRRETNTEAFF

D gene: NA
V gene: TRBV19
clone size: once
J gene: TRBJ1-1
CDR3 DNA: TGTGCCAGTAGCTCCTCGGCCCTTCGGGGAGCTTTCTTT
CDR3 protein: CASSSSALRGAFF

D gene: TRBD1
V gene: TRBV3-1/TRBV3-2
clone size: NA
J gene: TRBJ2-7
CDR3 DNA: TGTGCCAGCAGCCAAAATACAGGGGCGGAGCAGTACTTC
CDR3 protein: CASSQNTGAEQYF

D gene: NA
V gene: TRBV30
clone size: NA
J gene: TRBJ1-2
CDR3 DNA: TGTGCCTGGAGAGGCAGGTCTTATGGCTACACCTTC
CDR3 protein: CAWRGRSYGYTF

D gene: NA
V gene: TRBV6-5
clone size: once
J gene: TRBJ2-3
CDR3 DNA: TGTGCCAGCAGTAGACTGGGAGAGGATACGCAGTATTTT
CDR3 protein: CASSRLGEDTQYF

D gene: TRBD1
V gene: TRBV5-1
clone size: NA
J gene: TRBJ1-2
CDR3 DNA: TGCGCCAGCAGCGCCCCGGGACAGGGATCGGGCTACACCTTC
CDR3 protein: CASSAPGQGSGYTF

D gene: NA
V gene: TRBV24-1
clone size: NA
J gene: TRBJ1-2
CDR3 DNA: TGTGCCACCCGAAAGGGGGGAAAACAGTGCTATGGCTACACCTTC
CDR3 protein: CATRKGGKQCYGYTF

D gene: TRBD2
V gene: TRBV11-2
clone size: NA
J gene: TRBJ2-3
CDR3 DNA: TGTGCCAGCAGCTCTCGGACTAGCCCGAGCACAGATACGCAGTATTTT
CDR3 protein: CASSSRTSPSTDTQYF

D gene: TRBD1
V gene: TRBV10-3
clone size: once
J gene: TRBJ1-1
CDR3 DNA: TGTGCCATCAGTGAGTCTAAAGGACAGGGGACCGCTGAAGCTTTCTTT
CDR3 protein: CAISESKGQGTAEAFF

D gene: NA
V gene: TRBV9
clone size: NA
J gene: TRBJ2-3
CDR3 DNA: TGTGCCAGCAGCGTAGCCAGCCACACAGATACGCAGTATTTT
CDR3 protein: CASSVASHTDTQYF

D gene: TRBD1
V gene: TRBV7-9
clone size: NA
J gene: TRBJ1-2
CDR3 DNA: TGTGCCAGCAGCCGGGGACAGGGTAACTATGGCTACACCTTC
CDR3 protein: CASSRGQGNYGYTF

D gene: NA
V gene: TRBV5-5
clone size: NA
J gene: TRBJ2-7
CDR3 DNA: TGTGCCAGCAGCTTTTCCTACGAGCAGTACTTC
CDR3 protein: CASSFSYEQYF

D gene: TRBD1
V gene: TRBV10-3
clone size: NA
J gene: TRBJ2-5
CDR3 DNA: TGTGCCATCAGTGATGGGACAGGGAGCCAAGAGACCCAGTACTTC
CDR3 protein: CAISDGTGSQETQYF

D gene: NA
V gene: TRBV2
clone size: NA
J gene: TRBJ2-7
CDR3 DNA: TGTGCCAGCAAATTGGTACAGCCAGACTACGAGCAGTACTTC
CDR3 protein: CASKLVQPDYEQYF

D gene: NA
V gene: TRBV10-3
clone size: NA
J gene: TRBJ1-6
CDR3 DNA: TGTGCCATCAGTGGGGGGCCCGGACTGGGTTCACCCCTCCACTTT
CDR3 protein: CAISGGPGLGSPLHF

D gene: NA
V gene: TRBV3-1/TRBV3-2
clone size: NA
J gene: TRBJ2-2
CDR3 DNA: TGTGCCAGCACAGGCGATGCGAACACCGGGGAGCTGTTTTTT
CDR3 protein: CASTGDANTGELFF

D gene: NA
V gene: TRBV14
clone size: NA
J gene: TRBJ2-5
CDR3 DNA: TGTGCCAGCAGCCAAAATCAAGCAGGGGCCTTCCAAGAGACCCAGTACTTC
CDR3 protein: CASSQNQAGAFQETQYF

D gene: TRBD1
V gene: TRBV5-1
clone size: once
J gene: TRBJ2-7
CDR3 DNA: TGCGCCAGCAGCAAGGTGAGCGGACAGGGAGGCTACGAGCAGTACTTC
CDR3 protein: CASSKVSGQGGYEQYF

D gene: TRBD2
V gene: TRBV4-3
clone size: NA
J gene: TRBJ2-5
CDR3 DNA: TGCGCCAGCAGCCTTCTCGCAGGGACTAGCGGGGTTAATACCCAGTACTTC
CDR3 protein: CASSLLAGTSGVNTQYF

D gene: NA
V gene: TRBV7-2
clone size: NA
J gene: TRBJ1-2
CDR3 DNA: TGTGCCAGCAGCCCTCACTCTAACTATGGCTACACCTTC
CDR3 protein: CASSPHSNYGYTF

D gene: NA
V gene: TRBV10-3
clone size: NA
J gene: TRBJ1-4
CDR3 DNA: TGTGCCATCAGTGGGACAGTTAATGAAAAACTGTTTTTT
CDR3 protein: CAISGTVNEKLFF

D gene: TRBD2
V gene: TRBV6-5
clone size: NA
J gene: TRBJ2-1
CDR3 DNA: TGTGCCAGCACGCTGACTAGCGGGGGGGCCCATGAGCAGTTCTTC
CDR3 protein: CASTLTSGGAHEQFF

D gene: NA
V gene: TRBV3-1/TRBV3-2
clone size: NA
J gene: TRBJ1-3
CDR3 DNA: TGTGCCAGCAGCCAAGGGGCAGGAAACTCTGGAAACACCATATATTTT
CDR3 protein: CASSQGAGNSGNTIYF

D gene: NA
V gene: TRBV5-4
clone size: NA
J gene: TRBJ1-2
CDR3 DNA: TGTGCCAGCAGCTCCGGGGGGCGGCAGGCGCAACACACCTTC
CDR3 protein: CASSSGGRQAQHTF

D gene: TRBD1
V gene: TRBV28
clone size: NA
J gene: TRBJ1-2
CDR3 DNA: TGTGCCAGCAGTATGGGAGGGGGCGGCTTAAACTATGGCTACACCTTC
CDR3 protein: CASSMGGGGLNYGYTF

D gene: TRBD1
V gene: TRBV29-1
clone size: NA
J gene: TRBJ1-2
CDR3 DNA: TGCAGCGTTGAATTATTTGGGGACAGAAACTATGGCTACACCTTC
CDR3 protein: CSVELFGDRNYGYTF

D gene: TRBD2
V gene: TRBV7-7
clone size: NA
J gene: TRBJ2-1
CDR3 DNA: TGTGCCAGCAGCCCACGAAGTAGCGGGGCCAATGAGCAGTTCTTC
CDR3 protein: CASSPRSSGANEQFF

D gene: NA
V gene: TRBV15
clone size: once
J gene: TRBJ1-1
CDR3 DNA: TGTGCCACCAGCACCTACACTGAAGCTTTCTTT
CDR3 protein: CATSTYTEAFF

D gene: TRBD2
V gene: TRBV7-2
clone size: NA
J gene: TRBJ2-3
CDR3 DNA: TGTGCCAGCAGCTTAGGGAACTCCGGGGGGGCCTACACAGATACGCAGTATTTT
CDR3 protein: CASSLGNSGGAYTDTQYF

D gene: NA
V gene: TRBV9
clone size: NA
J gene: TRBJ1-2
CDR3 DNA: TGTGCCAGCAGCGTAGAAGTAACGACTTATGGCTACACCTTC
CDR3 protein: CASSVEVTTYGYTF

D gene: NA
V gene: TRBV7-9
clone size: NA
J gene: TRBJ2-4
CDR3 DNA: TGTGCCAGCAGCTTCCCCCCCAAAAACATTCAGTACTTC
CDR3 protein: CASSFPPKNIQYF

D gene: NA
V gene: TRBV7-9
clone size: NA
J gene: TRBJ2-5
CDR3 DNA: TGTGCCAGCAGCTTAGCTTCTCGAGATTTAGAGACCCAGTACTTC
CDR3 protein: CASSLASRDLETQYF

D gene: NA
V gene: TRBV12-3/TRBV12-4
clone size: NA
J gene: TRBJ1-5
CDR3 DNA: TGTGCCAGCAGTTTAGCCAATCAGCCCCAGCATTTT
CDR3 protein: CASSLANQPQHF

D gene: NA
V gene: TRBV11-3
clone size: NA
J gene: TRBJ2-2
CDR3 DNA: TGTGCCAGCAGACAAGACACCAAAACCGGGGAGCTGTTTTTT
CDR3 protein: CASRQDTKTGELFF

D gene: NA
V gene: TRBV12-5
clone size: NA
J gene: TRBJ1-1
CDR3 DNA: TGTGCTAGTGGTTTGGATGCCGGACGAAGTGAAGCTTTCTTT
CDR3 protein: CASGLDAGRSEAFF

D gene: NA
V gene: TRBV7-2
clone size: few
J gene: TRBJ1-1
CDR3 DNA: TGTGCCAGCAGCTTCGGGGGCCACACTGAAGCTTTCTTT
CDR3 protein: CASSFGGHTEAFF

D gene: TRBD2
V gene: TRBV18
clone size: NA
J gene: TRBJ2-7
CDR3 DNA: TGTGCCAGCTCACCACGCAGAACTAGCGGGGGGGCCAACGAGCAGTACTTC
CDR3 protein: CASSPRRTSGGANEQYF

D gene: NA
V gene: TRBV9
clone size: NA
J gene: TRBJ1-1
CDR3 DNA: TGTGCCAGCAGCGCAGGTCCTAGGAACACTGAAGCTTTCTTT
CDR3 protein: CASSAGPRNTEAFF

D gene: TRBD2
V gene: TRBV4-3
clone size: NA
J gene: TRBJ2-7
CDR3 DNA: TGCGCCAGCAGCCTCAACCATGGACTAGCGGGGGAAACCTACGAGCAGTACTTC
CDR3 protein: CASSLNHGLAGETYEQYF

D gene: NA
V gene: TRBV6-1
clone size: NA
J gene: TRBJ2-7
CDR3 DNA: TGTGCCAGCAGTGAAGCGGTATATGTGACGGGTGGATCCTACGAGCAGTACTTC
CDR3 protein: CASSEAVYVTGGSYEQYF

D gene: NA
V gene: TRBV7-2
clone size: NA
J gene: TRBJ2-7
CDR3 DNA: TGTGCCTCGGCGCGGGACTCCTACTCCTACGAGCAGTACTTC
CDR3 protein: CASARDSYSYEQYF

D gene: NA
V gene: TRBV18
clone size: NA
J gene: TRBJ1-1
CDR3 DNA: TGTGCCAGCTCCCGCATCGAAAACACTGAAGCTTTCTTT
CDR3 protein: CASSRIENTEAFF

D gene: NA
V gene: TRBV9
clone size: NA
J gene: TRBJ1-6
CDR3 DNA: TGTGCCAGCAGCGTAGGGACAAATAATTCACCCCTCCACTTT
CDR3 protein: CASSVGTNNSPLHF

D gene: TRBD1
V gene: TRBV6-5
clone size: NA
J gene: TRBJ2-2
CDR3 DNA: TGTGCCAGCAGCCGAAACAGGGGGAACACCGGGGAGCTGTTTTTT
CDR3 protein: CASSRNRGNTGELFF

D gene: TRBD1
V gene: TRBV14
clone size: NA
J gene: TRBJ1-1
CDR3 DNA: TGTGCCAGCAGCCAAGATCTGGGACAGGGGGAGAATGAAGCTTTCTTT
CDR3 protein: CASSQDLGQGENEAFF

D gene: NA
V gene: TRBV9
clone size: NA
J gene: TRBJ1-4
CDR3 DNA: TGTGCCAGCAGCGTCGGGTCTCTGGGAGGAGAAAAACTGTTTTTT
CDR3 protein: CASSVGSLGGEKLFF

D gene: TRBD2
V gene: TRBV4-1
clone size: NA
J gene: TRBJ2-1
CDR3 DNA: TGCGCCAGCAGCCAAGATCTTGTAACTAGCGGGGGGGTCTCAGGTCAGTTCTTC
CDR3 protein: CASSQDLVTSGGVSGQFF